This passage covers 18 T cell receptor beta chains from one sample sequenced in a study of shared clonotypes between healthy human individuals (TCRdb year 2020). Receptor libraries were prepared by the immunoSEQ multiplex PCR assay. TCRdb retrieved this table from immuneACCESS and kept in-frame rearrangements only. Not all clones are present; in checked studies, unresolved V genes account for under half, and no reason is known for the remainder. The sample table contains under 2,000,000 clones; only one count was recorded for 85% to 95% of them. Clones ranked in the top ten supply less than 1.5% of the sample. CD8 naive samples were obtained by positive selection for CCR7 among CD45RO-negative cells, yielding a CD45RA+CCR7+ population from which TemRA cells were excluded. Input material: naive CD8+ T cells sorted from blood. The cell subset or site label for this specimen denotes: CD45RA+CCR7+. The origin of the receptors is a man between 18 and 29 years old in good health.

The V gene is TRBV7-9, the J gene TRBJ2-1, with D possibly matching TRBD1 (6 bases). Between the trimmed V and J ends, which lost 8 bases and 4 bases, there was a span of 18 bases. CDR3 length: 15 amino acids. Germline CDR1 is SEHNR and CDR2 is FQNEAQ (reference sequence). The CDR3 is CASQQPGTHYNEQFF. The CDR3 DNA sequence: TGTGCCAGCCAACAGCCCGGGACACATTACAATGAGCAGTTCTTC.

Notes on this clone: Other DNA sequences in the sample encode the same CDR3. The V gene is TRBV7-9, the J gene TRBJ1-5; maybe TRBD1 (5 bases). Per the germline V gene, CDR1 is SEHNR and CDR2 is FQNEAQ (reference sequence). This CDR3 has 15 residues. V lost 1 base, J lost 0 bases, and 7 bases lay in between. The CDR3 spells CASSLGQGSNQPQHF. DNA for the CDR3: TGTGCCAGCAGCTTAGGGCAGGGTAGCAATCAGCCCCAGCATTTT.

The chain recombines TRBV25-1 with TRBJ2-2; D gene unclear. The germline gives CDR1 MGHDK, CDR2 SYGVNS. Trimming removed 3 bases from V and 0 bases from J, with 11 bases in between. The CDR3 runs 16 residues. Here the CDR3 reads CASSDRHTANTGELFF. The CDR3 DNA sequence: TGTGCCAGCAGTGACAGACATACCGCGAACACCGGGGAGCTGTTTTTT.

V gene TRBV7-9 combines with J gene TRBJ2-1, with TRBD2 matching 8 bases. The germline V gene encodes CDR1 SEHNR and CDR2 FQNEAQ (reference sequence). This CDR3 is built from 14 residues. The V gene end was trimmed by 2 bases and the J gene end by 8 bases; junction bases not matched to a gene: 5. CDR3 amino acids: CASSLRGRHYEQFF. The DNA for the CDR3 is TGTGCCAGCAGCTTACGCGGGAGGCATTATGAGCAGTTCTTC.

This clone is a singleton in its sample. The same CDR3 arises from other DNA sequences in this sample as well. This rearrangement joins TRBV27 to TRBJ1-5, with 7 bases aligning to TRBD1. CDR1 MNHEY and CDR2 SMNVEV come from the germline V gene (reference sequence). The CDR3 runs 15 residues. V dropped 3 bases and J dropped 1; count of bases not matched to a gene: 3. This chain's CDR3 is CASSFSGGSNQPQHF. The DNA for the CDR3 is TGTGCCAGCAGTTTCTCAGGGGGGAGCAATCAGCCCCAGCATTTT.

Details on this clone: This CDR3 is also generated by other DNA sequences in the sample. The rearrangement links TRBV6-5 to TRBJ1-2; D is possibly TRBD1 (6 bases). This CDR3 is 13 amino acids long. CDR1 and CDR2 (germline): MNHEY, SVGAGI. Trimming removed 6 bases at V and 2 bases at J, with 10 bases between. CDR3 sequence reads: CASRGQGNYGYTF. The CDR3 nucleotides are TGTGCCAGCAGGGGGCAGGGGAACTATGGCTACACCTTC.

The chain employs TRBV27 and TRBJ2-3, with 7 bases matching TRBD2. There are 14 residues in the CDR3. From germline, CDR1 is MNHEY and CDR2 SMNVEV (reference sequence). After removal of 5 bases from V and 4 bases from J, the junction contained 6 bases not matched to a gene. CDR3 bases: TGTGCCAGCAGTGCCCTTGCGGGGGCAGATACGCAGTATTTT. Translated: CASSALAGADTQYF.

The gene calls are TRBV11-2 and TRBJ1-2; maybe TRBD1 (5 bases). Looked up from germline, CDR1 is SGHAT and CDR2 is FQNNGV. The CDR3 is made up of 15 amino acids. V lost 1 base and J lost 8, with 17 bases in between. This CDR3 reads CASSLAARDGQGYTF. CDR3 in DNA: TGTGCCAGCAGCTTAGCGGCCAGGGATGGCCAAGGCTACACCTTC.

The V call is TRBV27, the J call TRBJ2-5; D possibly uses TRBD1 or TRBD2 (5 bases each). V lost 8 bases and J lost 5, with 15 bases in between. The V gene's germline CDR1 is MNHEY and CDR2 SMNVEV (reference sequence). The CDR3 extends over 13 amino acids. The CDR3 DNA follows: TGTGCCAGCGGGCAGAGGGACGGGGAGACCCAGTACTTC. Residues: CASGQRDGETQYF.

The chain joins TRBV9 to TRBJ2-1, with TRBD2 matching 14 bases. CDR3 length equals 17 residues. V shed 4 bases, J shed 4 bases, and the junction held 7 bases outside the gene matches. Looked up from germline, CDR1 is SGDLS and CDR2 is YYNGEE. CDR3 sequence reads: CASSPPGLAGVYNEQFF. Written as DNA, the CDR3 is TGTGCCAGCAGCCCCCCGGGACTAGCGGGAGTTTACAATGAGCAGTTCTTC.

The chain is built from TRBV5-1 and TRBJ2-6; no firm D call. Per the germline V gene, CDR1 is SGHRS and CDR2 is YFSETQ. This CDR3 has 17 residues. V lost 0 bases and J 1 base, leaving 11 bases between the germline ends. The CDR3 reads CASSLEPILSGANVLTF. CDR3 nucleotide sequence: TGCGCCAGCAGCTTGGAGCCAATACTATCTGGGGCCAACGTCCTGACTTTC.

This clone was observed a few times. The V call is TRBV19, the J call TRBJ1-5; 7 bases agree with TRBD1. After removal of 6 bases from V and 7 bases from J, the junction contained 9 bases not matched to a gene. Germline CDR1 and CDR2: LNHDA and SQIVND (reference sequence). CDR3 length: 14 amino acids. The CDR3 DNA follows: TGTGCCAGTAGCATGGGGACAGCAACGCAGCCCCAGCATTTT. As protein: CASSMGTATQPQHF.

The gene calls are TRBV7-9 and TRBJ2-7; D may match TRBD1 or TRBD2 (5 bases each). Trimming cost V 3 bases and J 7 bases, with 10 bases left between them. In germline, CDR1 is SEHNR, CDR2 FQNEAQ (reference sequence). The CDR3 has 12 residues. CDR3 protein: CASSLQGEEQYF. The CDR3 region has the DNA TGTGCCAGCAGCTTGCAGGGAGAGGAGCAGTACTTC.

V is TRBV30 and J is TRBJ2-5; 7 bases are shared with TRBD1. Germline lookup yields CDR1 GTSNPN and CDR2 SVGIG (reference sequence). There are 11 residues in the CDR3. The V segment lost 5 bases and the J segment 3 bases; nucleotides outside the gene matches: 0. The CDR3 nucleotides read TGTGCCTGGGACAGGGAAGAGACCCAGTACTTC. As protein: CAWDREETQYF.

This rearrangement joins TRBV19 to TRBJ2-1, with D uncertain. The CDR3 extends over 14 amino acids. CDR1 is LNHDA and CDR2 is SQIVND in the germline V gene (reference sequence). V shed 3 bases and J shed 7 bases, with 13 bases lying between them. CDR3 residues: CASSIGPHGNEQFF. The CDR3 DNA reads TGTGCCAGTAGTATCGGGCCCCACGGGAATGAGCAGTTCTTC.

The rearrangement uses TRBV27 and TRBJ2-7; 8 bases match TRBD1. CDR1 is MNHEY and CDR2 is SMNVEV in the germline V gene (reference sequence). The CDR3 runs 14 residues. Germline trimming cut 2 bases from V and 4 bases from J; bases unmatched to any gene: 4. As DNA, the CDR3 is TGTGCCAGCAGTTTACAAACAGGGGGATACGAGCAGTACTTC. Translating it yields CASSLQTGGYEQYF.

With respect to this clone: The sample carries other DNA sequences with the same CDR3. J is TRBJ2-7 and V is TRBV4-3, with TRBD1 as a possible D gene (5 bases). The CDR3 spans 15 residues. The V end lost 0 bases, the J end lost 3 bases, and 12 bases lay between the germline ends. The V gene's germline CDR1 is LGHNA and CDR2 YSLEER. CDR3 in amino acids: CASSQDLGQGYEQYF. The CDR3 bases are TGCGCCAGCAGCCAAGATCTTGGTCAGGGCTACGAGCAGTACTTC.

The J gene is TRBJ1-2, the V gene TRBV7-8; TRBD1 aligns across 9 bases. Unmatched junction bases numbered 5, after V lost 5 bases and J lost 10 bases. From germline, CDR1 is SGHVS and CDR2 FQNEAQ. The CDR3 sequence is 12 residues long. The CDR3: CASSPRDRDYTF. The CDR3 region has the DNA TGTGCCAGCAGCCCTAGGGACAGGGACTACACCTTC.